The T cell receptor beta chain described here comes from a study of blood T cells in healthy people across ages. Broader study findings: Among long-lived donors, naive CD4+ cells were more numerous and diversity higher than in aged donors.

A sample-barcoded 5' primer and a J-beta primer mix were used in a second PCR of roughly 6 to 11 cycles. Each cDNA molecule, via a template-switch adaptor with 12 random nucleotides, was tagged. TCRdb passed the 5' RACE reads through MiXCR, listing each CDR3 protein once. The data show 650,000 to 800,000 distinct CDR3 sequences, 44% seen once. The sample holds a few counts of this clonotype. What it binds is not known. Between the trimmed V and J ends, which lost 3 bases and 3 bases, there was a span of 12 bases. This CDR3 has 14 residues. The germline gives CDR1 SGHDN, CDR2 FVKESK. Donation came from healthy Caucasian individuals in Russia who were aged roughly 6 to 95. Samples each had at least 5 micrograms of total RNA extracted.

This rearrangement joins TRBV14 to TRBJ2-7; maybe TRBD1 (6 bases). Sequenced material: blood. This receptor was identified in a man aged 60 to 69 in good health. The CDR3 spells CASSQATGIYEQYF. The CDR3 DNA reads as TGTGCCAGCAGCCAGGCCACAGGGATCTACGAGCAGTACTTC.